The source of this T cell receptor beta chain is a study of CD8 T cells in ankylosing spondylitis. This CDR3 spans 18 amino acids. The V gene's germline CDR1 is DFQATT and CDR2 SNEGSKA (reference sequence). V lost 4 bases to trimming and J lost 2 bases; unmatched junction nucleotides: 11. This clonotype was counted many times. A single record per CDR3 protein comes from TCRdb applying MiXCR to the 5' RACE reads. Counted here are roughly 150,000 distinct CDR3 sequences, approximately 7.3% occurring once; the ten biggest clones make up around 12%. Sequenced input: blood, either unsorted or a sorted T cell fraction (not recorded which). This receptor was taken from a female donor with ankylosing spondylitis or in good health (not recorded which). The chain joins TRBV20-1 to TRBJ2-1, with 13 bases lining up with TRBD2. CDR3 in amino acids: CSATRLAGGPRTYNEQFF. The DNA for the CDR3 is TGCAGTGCTACTCGACTAGCGGGGGGCCCACGAACCTACAATGAGCAGTTCTTC.